This T cell receptor (beta chain) is drawn from a study of cytomegalovirus exposure and HLA in healthy donors. Study as a whole: HLA-typed donors contributed 65 million to 85 million unique TCRs, which were held in an early data release.

This clone has only a few counts. PCR involved 60 Vbeta and 13 Jbeta primers. Libraries were prepared by immunoSEQ multiplex PCR; TCRdb keeps only in-frame clonotypes and omits some of them. The sample shows more than 45,000 clones, roughly 85% of them seen only once. V lost 2 bases and J lost 6, with 13 bases in between. CDR3 length: 14 amino acids. CDR1 and CDR2 (germline): MNHEY, SVGAGI. V and J are TRBV6-5 and TRBJ1-2; D is ambiguous. Sequenced material: PBMCs. This clonotype was sampled from a man aged 25-45 years in good health and CMV-seronegative. CDR3 region: CASSYVEGRDGYTF. The DNA for the CDR3 is TGTGCCAGCAGTTACGTGGAAGGGCGGGATGGCTACACCTTC.